Listed here are 22 T cell receptor beta chains from one sample, sequenced in a study of blood T cell repertoires in COVID-19. Sequenced by immunoSEQ multiplex PCR; TCRdb stores in-frame clones only, minus some. The sample has around 340,000 clones, roughly nine tenths seen once; the top ten hold around 3.9%. The specimen sequenced was peripheral blood. The receptors were sampled from a woman between 55 and 75 years old with COVID-19, enrolled during active disease.

The chain has TRBV6-6 and TRBJ1-4; 7 bases are shared with TRBD1. Per the germline V gene, CDR1 is MNHNY and CDR2 is SVGAGI (reference sequence). The length of the CDR3 is 16 residues. J lost 6 bases, V lost 5 bases, and 12 bases had no gene match. The DNA of the CDR3 is TGTGCCAGCAGTACTCCCTACAGGGGTTCAGATGAAAAACTGTTTTTT. Amino acid sequence: CASSTPYRGSDEKLFF.

The V and J genes are TRBV6-2 or TRBV6-3 and TRBJ1-2, with D perhaps TRBD1 (5 bases). Trimming removed 4 bases from V and 8 bases from J, with 11 bases in between. Germline lookup yields CDR1 MNHEY and CDR2 SVGEGT. This CDR3 is built from 12 residues. This CDR3 reads CASSSTAGGYTF. CDR3 nucleotide sequence: TGTGCCAGCAGTTCGACAGCGGGGGGCTACACCTTC.

This chain links TRBV5-1 with TRBJ1-1; D gene ambiguous. The CDR3 contains 17 residues. V was pared by 4 bases and J by 3 bases, with 22 bases between. Germline loops: CDR1 SGHRS, CDR2 YFSETQ. CDR3 bases: TGCGCCAGCAGCCCTGGCTGGGGTGGAGGCGGGGACACTGAAGCTTTCTTT. Its protein product is CASSPGWGGGGDTEAFF.

The chain combines TRBV6-5 with TRBJ1-6; D call uncertain. CDR3 length: 15 residues. V lost 0 bases, J lost 6 bases, and 9 bases lay in between. From germline, CDR1 is MNHEY and CDR2 SVGAGI. CDR3 loop: CASSYSKGSNSPLHF. For the CDR3, the DNA is TGTGCCAGCAGTTACTCGAAAGGGAGTAATTCACCCCTCCACTTT.

A few counts support this clone. The genes are TRBV7-9 and TRBJ1-6; D is ambiguous. CDR1 is SEHNR, CDR2 FQNEAQ, per germline (reference sequence). This CDR3 region has 13 residues. V was trimmed by 5 bases and J by 7 bases, leaving 9 bases between them. CDR3 coding DNA: TGTGCCAGCAGCCTCCGGGAAAATTCACCCCTCCACTTT. Protein product: CASSLRENSPLHF.

This rearrangement joins TRBV5-4 to TRBJ2-3; 9 bases are a match to TRBD2. The germline V gene has CDR1 SGHNT and CDR2 YYREEE (reference sequence). The CDR3 length is 18 residues. The ends lost 4 bases at V and 5 bases at J; junction bases unmatched: 17. This chain's CDR3 is CASSPVGLAGRKGDTQYF. The CDR3 region has the DNA TGTGCCAGCAGCCCGGTAGGGCTAGCGGGGAGGAAAGGAGATACGCAGTATTTT.

This chain joins TRBV19 and TRBJ2-3, with D maybe TRBD2 (6 bases). CDR1 LNHDA and CDR2 SQIVND come from the germline V gene (reference sequence). Trimming removed 3 bases from V and 3 bases from J, with 13 bases in between. The CDR3 runs 15 residues. The CDR3 reads CASSIRLAQTDTQYF. In nucleotides, the CDR3 is TGTGCCAGTAGTATCAGGCTAGCGCAGACAGATACGCAGTATTTT.

V and J are TRBV5-1 and TRBJ2-7; D gene ambiguous. The germline V gene encodes CDR1 SGHRS and CDR2 YFSETQ. The V gene lost 4 bases and the J gene lost 1 base, with 15 bases spanning the gap. This CDR3 is built from 15 residues. In nucleotides, the CDR3 is TGCGCCAGCAGCGCGAGTCCCACGCCGTCCTACGAGCAGTACTTC. Its translation: CASSASPTPSYEQYF. The full variable domain, its missing parts supplied by reference TRBV5-1 and TRBJ2-7, is KAGVTQTPRYLIKTRGQQVTLSCSPISGHRSVSWYQQTPGQGLQFLFEYFSETQRNKGNFPGRFSGRQFSNSRSEMNVSTLELGDSALYLCASSASPTPSYEQYFGPGTRLTVT.

The genes are TRBV4-1 and TRBJ1-5, with a possible D match to TRBD1 (5 bases). Trimming removed 1 base at V and 4 bases at J, with 11 bases between. Germline-derived CDR1 and CDR2 are MGHRA and YSYEKL. This CDR3 contains 15 residues. CDR3 nucleotides: TGCGCCAGCAGCCAAGGGGCCCAGGGTAATCAGCCCCAGCATTTT. Protein sequence: CASSQGAQGNQPQHF.

On this clone: Different DNA sequences within this sample yield the same CDR3. This chain joins TRBV5-1 and TRBJ2-5; perhaps TRBD2 as D (7 bases). Germline assignment: CDR1 SGHRS and CDR2 YFSETQ. The CDR3 length is 14 residues. The V and J ends lost 1 base and 4 bases respectively, with 11 bases between them. CDR3 sequence reads: CASSLIGGRETQYF. CDR3 nucleotide sequence: TGCGCCAGCAGCTTGATCGGGGGGCGAGAGACCCAGTACTTC.

The chain joins TRBV5-1 to TRBJ2-3; possible D gene TRBD1, 5 bases. Looked up from germline, CDR1 is SGHRS and CDR2 is YFSETQ. The CDR3 contains 15 residues. V was clipped by 1 base and J by 2 bases, with 11 bases between them. CDR3 protein: CASSLTGSNTDTQYF. The CDR3, as DNA: TGCGCCAGCAGCTTGACAGGTTCCAACACAGATACGCAGTATTTT.

This chain links TRBV6-6 with TRBJ2-7; D gene ambiguous. This CDR3 is built from 12 residues. Germline CDR1 reads MNHNY; CDR2 reads SVGAGI (reference sequence). V lost 2 bases and J lost 3, with 5 bases in between. CDR3 amino acids: CASSYGRYEQYF. The CDR3 nucleotides read TGTGCCAGCAGTTACGGCCGCTACGAGCAGTACTTC.

This clone appeared a single time. The chain carries TRBV4-1 and TRBJ1-2; D possibly corresponds to TRBD1 (5 bases). The CDR3 runs 16 residues. Germline-derived CDR1 and CDR2 are MGHRA and YSYEKL. Trimming pared 1 base from V and 4 bases from J, leaving 16 bases between. CDR3 sequence: CASSQAEGPGIYGYTF. In nucleotides, the CDR3 is TGCGCCAGCAGCCAAGCGGAGGGGCCCGGGATCTATGGCTACACCTTC.

The chain has TRBV25-1 and TRBJ1-1; D is possibly TRBD1 (5 bases). In germline, CDR1 is MGHDK, CDR2 SYGVNS. The V gene lost 4 bases and the J gene lost 1 base, with 7 bases spanning the gap. CDR3 length: 13 residues. The CDR3 DNA sequence: TGTGCCAGCAGTGGACAGTGGAACACTGAAGCTTTCTTT. Residues: CASSGQWNTEAFF.

Comment on this clone: The sample contains more than one DNA sequence encoding this CDR3. V usage is TRBV19 and J usage is TRBJ1-5; D remains ambiguous. CDR1 is LNHDA and CDR2 is SQIVND in the germline V gene (reference sequence). Trimming removed 1 base from V and 2 bases from J, with 3 bases in between. CDR3 length: 13 residues. CDR3 sequence (DNA): TGTGCCAGTAGTATAGGAGGCAATCAGCCCCAGCATTTT. Protein sequence: CASSIGGNQPQHF. The full variable domain, in which reference TRBV19 and TRBJ1-5 provide the parts outside the CDR3, is DGGITQSPKYLFRKEGQNVTLSCEQNLNHDAMYWYRQDPGQGLRLIYYSQIVNDFQKGDIAEGYSVSREKKESFPLTVTSAQKNPTAFYLCASSIGGNQPQHFGDGTRLSIL.

This chain joins TRBV27 and TRBJ1-2; perhaps TRBD1 as D (5 bases). The CDR3 runs to 14 residues. Trimming removed 6 bases at V and 0 bases at J, with 11 bases between. Germline V gene sequence: CDR1 MNHEY, CDR2 SMNVEV (reference sequence). The CDR3 bases are TGTGCCAGCAGACGCGGGACTCCTAACTATGGCTACACCTTC. Translating gives CASRRGTPNYGYTF.

The chain is built from TRBV3-1 (or the pseudogene TRBV3-2) and TRBJ2-1; 7 nucleotides line up with TRBD2. Germline assignment: CDR1 LGHDT and CDR2 YNNKEL (reference sequence). The CDR3 is 13 amino acids. The junction had 10 bases not matched to a gene; V was cut back by 1 base and J by 16 bases. Here the CDR3 DNA reads TGTGCCAGCAGCCAAGGGGGGGAGACTAGCCAATTCTTC. This codes for CASSQGGETSQFF.

The rearrangement joins TRBV6-2 or TRBV6-3 to TRBJ2-1, with D perhaps TRBD2 (6 bases). The length of the CDR3 is 16 residues. CDR1 is MNHEY and CDR2 is SVGEGT in the germline V gene. Between the trimmed V and J ends, which lost 5 bases and 0 bases, there was a span of 14 bases. DNA for the CDR3: TGTGCCAGCAGTACCCATCCGGAGGGCTCCTACAATGAGCAGTTCTTC. Translation: CASSTHPEGSYNEQFF.

With respect to this clone: The sample has other DNA sequences that encode this CDR3 too. The chain uses TRBV18 and TRBJ1-1; possible D gene TRBD1, 5 bases. The germline V gene has CDR1 KGHSH and CDR2 LQKENI. V shed 1 base and J shed 1 base, with 7 bases lying between them. CDR3 size: 14 residues. CDR3 loop: CASSPRQTNTEAFF. The DNA of the CDR3 is TGTGCCAGCTCACCACGACAGACGAACACTGAAGCTTTCTTT.

This clone was seen only once. The chain is built from TRBV6-5 and TRBJ1-3; 9 bases are shared with TRBD1. The trim removed 8 bases at V and 4 bases at J, leaving 6 bases unmatched. This CDR3 has 14 residues. Germline CDR1 reads MNHEY; CDR2 reads SVGAGI. Here the CDR3 reads CASHTGGVGNTIYF. Here the CDR3 DNA reads TGTGCCAGCCACACAGGGGGCGTGGGAAACACCATATATTTT.

J is TRBJ1-2 and V is TRBV6-5, with 7 positions matching TRBD1. CDR3 length equals 12 residues. J was trimmed by 9 bases and V by 10 bases; bases with no gene match: 11. CDR1 is MNHEY and CDR2 is SVGAGI in the germline V gene. This CDR3 reads CATGTANWSYTF. CDR3 nucleotide sequence: TGTGCCACCGGGACAGCGAATTGGAGCTACACCTTC.

Remarks on this clone: At one end, the junction sequence differs from germline, possibly due to a read error. CDR3 in DNA: TGTGTCAGCAGCTTAAGACAGGGAAATTCACCCCTCCACTTT. Its translation: CVSSLRQGNSPLHF. The J gene is TRBJ1-6, the V gene TRBV7-3; 7 nucleotides line up with TRBD1. This CDR3 comprises 14 residues. Germline loops: CDR1 SGHTA, CDR2 FQGTGA. The variable domain in full, with the rest retrieved from reference TRBV7-3 and TRBJ1-6, is GAGVSQTPSNKVTEKGKYVELRCDPISGHTALYWYRQSLGQGPEFLIYFQGTGAADDSGLPNDRFFAVRPEGSVSTLKIQRTERGDSAVYLCVSSLRQGNSPLHFGNGTRLTVT.